One and the same sample provided the 14 T cell receptor beta chains below, sequenced in a study of CD8+CD57+ T cells in acquired aplastic anemia. An expansion of CD8+CD57+ cells by flow cytometry had been shown in patients chosen for sequencing. Profiling of TCR beta VDJ combinations and CDR3 sequences used genomic DNA as template. TCRdb itself ran the reads through MiXCR, one entry per CDR3 protein. This sample has over 250,000 distinct CDR3 sequences; approximately 58% occur once, and the top ten carry 1% to 1.5%. The sample consisted of sorted CD4+, CD8+, or CD8+CD57+ T cells (not recorded which) from PBMCs. The receptors originated from a human donor with aplastic anemia.

The rearrangement joins TRBV20-1 to TRBJ2-2; D unclear. Germline V gene lookup returns CDR1 DFQATT and CDR2 SNEGSKA (reference sequence). The CDR3 has 14 amino acids. Deletions cut 0 bases from V and 4 bases from J, with 9 bases between. The CDR3: CSARDRRITGELFF. CDR3 in DNA: TGCAGTGCTAGAGATAGGCGGATCACCGGGGAGCTGTTTTTT.

This chain connects TRBV19 to TRBJ2-7; D not certain. V lost 3 bases, J lost 0 bases, and 9 bases lay in between. The germline gives CDR1 LNHDA, CDR2 SQIVND (reference sequence). The CDR3 has 14 residues. In DNA form, the CDR3 reads TGTGCCAGTAGTATCGCAGTGAGCTCCTACGAGCAGTACTTC. Translated, it gives CASSIAVSSYEQYF.

This sequence joins TRBV7-8 and TRBJ2-7, with TRBD2 matching over 12 bases. This CDR3 is built from 15 residues. Trimming cost V 5 bases and J 6 bases; bases outside gene matches: 8. Germline CDR1 SGHVS, CDR2 FQNEAQ. The CDR3 nucleotides read TGTGCCAGCAGCCGGCGACTAGCGGGAGAGGTCGAGCAGTACTTC. Protein: CASSRRLAGEVEQYF.

This clonotype was recorded at least ten times. The gene calls are TRBV6-5 and TRBJ1-3, with D perhaps TRBD1 (5 bases). The CDR3 runs 15 residues. V was cut by 1 base and J by 2 bases, with 9 bases left in between. Germline lookup yields CDR1 MNHEY and CDR2 SVGAGI. DNA of the CDR3: TGTGCCAGCAGTTACTTTCGGGGGGCTGGAAACACCATATATTTT. It yields the protein CASSYFRGAGNTIYF.

Comment on this clonotype: A single base separates this from a much larger clone, so it may be a read error. The chain links TRBV10-3 to TRBJ2-2; TRBD2 aligns across 8 bases. The CDR3 contains 15 residues. Germline-derived CDR1 and CDR2 are ENHRY and SYGVKD. As DNA, the CDR3 is TGTGCCACCGAACCCGGGACTAGGGGTTCCGGGGGGCTGTTTTTT. Protein: CATEPGTRGSGGLFF.

This clonotype was recorded only once. CDR3 sequence reads: CASSPLLSRDTQYF. DNA for the CDR3: TGTGCCAGCAGTCCGTTACTCAGTCGAGATACGCAGTATTTT. The chain uses TRBV6-6 and TRBJ2-3; no clear D. Germline-derived CDR1 and CDR2 are MNHNY and SVGAGI (reference sequence). V shed 5 bases and J shed 5 bases, with 14 bases lying between them. The CDR3 spans 14 residues.

The chain carries TRBV7-3 and TRBJ2-5; the match to TRBD2 covers 7 bases. Losses at the gene ends were 5 bases for V and 9 bases for J; bases not matched to a gene: 9. Germline V CDR1 and CDR2: SGHTA, FQGTGA. There are 13 residues in the CDR3. The CDR3 sequence is CASSPNSGEPQYF. The DNA of the CDR3 is TGTGCCAGCAGCCCAAACAGCGGGGAGCCCCAGTACTTC.

The chain uses TRBV7-2 and TRBJ2-7; TRBD1 might be the D (5 bases). V lost 2 bases and J 0 bases, leaving 11 bases between the germline ends. This CDR3 has 15 residues. The germline CDR1 and CDR2 sequences are SGHTA and FQGNSA. Here the CDR3 DNA reads TGTGCCAGCAGCTTAAGGGGTTCCCTCTCCTACGAGCAGTACTTC. It is translated as CASSLRGSLSYEQYF.

This chain uses TRBV2 with TRBJ1-1; tentatively, D is TRBD1 (6 bases). This CDR3 spans 13 amino acids. V was pared by 10 bases and J by 3 bases, with 15 bases between. Germline V gene lookup returns CDR1 SNHLY and CDR2 FYNNEI. The CDR3 reads CATLRTADTEAFF. For the CDR3, the DNA is TGTGCCACCCTGCGGACAGCGGACACTGAAGCTTTCTTT.

This clonotype occurred a few times. This CDR3 reads CATSTRTGGETQYF. DNA for the CDR3: TGTGCCACCAGCACAAGGACAGGCGGAGAGACCCAGTACTTC. J is TRBJ2-5 and V is TRBV15, with TRBD1 identical over 7 bases. The CDR3 covers 14 residues. The V gene end was trimmed by 4 bases and the J gene end by 4 bases; junction bases not matched to a gene: 6. The V gene's germline CDR1 is LNHNV and CDR2 YYDKDF (reference sequence).

The gene calls are TRBV10-3 and TRBJ2-1; possibly TRBD2 for D (6 bases). This CDR3 region has 16 residues. Germline CDR1 is ENHRY and CDR2 is SYGVKD. The V gene lost 3 bases and the J gene lost 5 bases, with 17 bases spanning the gap. The CDR3 DNA reads as TGTGCCATCAGTGATTCGGGAGCCCACCTTAACAATGAGCAGTTCTTC. This sequence encodes CAISDSGAHLNNEQFF.

The V and J genes are TRBV7-9 and TRBJ2-3, with TRBD1 as a possible D gene (5 bases). V lost 5 bases, J lost 1 base, and 16 bases lay in between. Germline V CDR1 and CDR2: SEHNR, FQNEAQ (reference sequence). This CDR3 has 16 amino acids. The CDR3 spells CASSHIQGGGTDTQYF. In DNA form, the CDR3 reads TGTGCCAGCAGCCACATTCAGGGTGGTGGCACAGATACGCAGTATTTT.

This clonotype has just a few counts. The chain links TRBV15 to TRBJ1-5, with a weak D call TRBD1 (6 bases). V gave up 9 bases and J gave up 0 bases, with 15 bases separating them. The CDR3 runs to 15 residues. The germline CDR1 and CDR2 sequences are LNHNV and YYDKDF (reference sequence). DNA of the CDR3: TGTGCCACTTTGACAAAGGGGGATAGCAATCAGCCCCAGCATTTT. Translated: CATLTKGDSNQPQHF.

The chain carries TRBV29-1 and TRBJ1-6, with 11 bases aligning to TRBD1. V gave up 6 bases and J gave up 11 bases; unmatched junction bases: 6. CDR3 length: 13 residues. The germline CDR1 and CDR2 sequences are SQVTM and ANQGSEA. For the CDR3, the DNA is TGCAGCGTCCGGGACAGGGGGTCGACACCCCTCCACTTT. It yields the protein CSVRDRGSTPLHF.